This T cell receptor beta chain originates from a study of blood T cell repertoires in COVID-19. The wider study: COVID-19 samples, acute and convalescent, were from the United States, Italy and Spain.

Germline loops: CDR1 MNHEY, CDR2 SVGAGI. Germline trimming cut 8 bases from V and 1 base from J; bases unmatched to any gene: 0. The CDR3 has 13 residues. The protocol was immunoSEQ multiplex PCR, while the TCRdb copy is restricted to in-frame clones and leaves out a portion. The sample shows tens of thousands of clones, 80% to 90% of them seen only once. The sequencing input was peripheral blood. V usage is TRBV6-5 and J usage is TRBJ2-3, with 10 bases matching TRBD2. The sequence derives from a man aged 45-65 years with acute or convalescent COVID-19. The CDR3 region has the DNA TGTGCCAGCCTAGCGGGGGGCACAGATACGCAGTATTTT. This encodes CASLAGGTDTQYF.